This T cell receptor beta chain originates from a study of chemoradiotherapy in HPV16-positive cancers. TCRdb's table, derived via immunoSEQ multiplex PCR, lists solely in-frame clones and lacks some. There are under 85,000 clones in the sample; approximately 91% occur only once, and 4% to 4.5% lies in the top ten. Germline assignment: CDR1 SGHNT and CDR2 YYREEE (reference sequence). The CDR3 extends over 14 amino acids. V shed 3 bases and J 10 bases; nucleotides not matched to a gene: 5. General study results and limits: Candidate HPV-specific clones and E7-related TCR motifs grew in tumor during treatment. Functional assays defining HPV-specific T cells used only a couple of HPV16-positive patients.

In regard to this clone: What it binds is unknown.

J is TRBJ1-6 and V is TRBV5-4; 9 bases are a match to TRBD1. The sequence derives from a human donor with HPV-associated anogenital cancer. Sequencing was performed on blood, taken from a patient who underwent chemoradiotherapy. The CDR3 DNA reads as TGTGCCAGCAGCTCACAGGGGGCAAGGTCACCCCTCCACTTT. Its protein product is CASSSQGARSPLHF.